The 26 T cell receptor beta chains given below trace back to one sample, sequenced in a study of T cells in Graves' hyperthyroidism and ophthalmopathy. There were TCR beta CDR3 regions amplified from RNA transcripts. HTBI primers drove first-round RT-PCR of the TCR CDR3. A single record per CDR3 protein comes from TCRdb applying MiXCR to the multiplex PCR reads. This sample yields around 530,000 distinct CDR3 sequences, of which roughly a sixth are seen a single time; approximately 16% belongs to the top ten. Sequencing was carried out using blood. These receptors came from a woman younger than 30 with Graves' ophthalmopathy.

This clonotype appeared a few times. V is TRBV2 and J is TRBJ2-4; D is uncertain. CDR3 length: 16 residues. V was shortened by 8 bases and J by 1 base, with 18 bases between the two germline ends. Germline assignment: CDR1 SNHLY and CDR2 FYNNEI. CDR3 nucleotides: TGTGCCAGCGAGACGAAGGATTTCAGGGCCAAAAACATTCAGTACTTC. It is translated as CASETKDFRAKNIQYF.

The chain uses TRBV9 and TRBJ2-3; D possibly matches TRBD1 or TRBD2 (5 bases each). CDR1 and CDR2 from the germline V gene are SGDLS and YYNGEE. This CDR3 has 16 amino acids. V lost 5 bases, J lost 2 bases, and 18 bases lay in between. The CDR3 region is CASSEPRDQFTDTQYF. CDR3 bases: TGTGCCAGCAGTGAACCTAGGGACCAGTTCACAGATACGCAGTATTTT.

The J gene is TRBJ2-5, the V gene TRBV3-1, with a weak D call TRBD1 (6 bases). With 1 base removed from V and 5 bases from J, the gap between germline ends came to 11 bases. CDR1 LGHDT and CDR2 YNNKEL come from the germline V gene (reference sequence). The CDR3 contains 14 residues. CDR3 region: CASSQGGGGETQYF. CDR3 nucleotide sequence: TGTGCCAGCAGCCAAGGTGGGGGCGGGGAGACCCAGTACTTC.

In this sample, this clonotype turned up a few times. The V gene is TRBV4-2, the J gene TRBJ1-1; D is unclear. Trimming removed 0 bases from V and 4 bases from J, with 9 bases in between. From germline, CDR1 is LGHNA and CDR2 YNFKEQ. The CDR3 totals 14 residues. CDR3 region: CASSQERWGTEAFF. CDR3 DNA: TGTGCCAGCAGCCAAGAGCGGTGGGGCACTGAAGCTTTCTTT.

V and J are TRBV20-1 and TRBJ2-2, with D hard to call. V dropped 0 bases and J dropped 5 bases, with 10 bases sitting between them. Germline lookup yields CDR1 DFQATT and CDR2 SNEGSKA (reference sequence). This CDR3 is 14 amino acids long. The CDR3 sequence: CSARDPRSTGELFF. The CDR3 nucleotides read TGCAGTGCTAGAGACCCGAGATCAACCGGGGAGCTGTTTTTT.

This clonotype was found a few times. The V and J genes are TRBV29-1 and TRBJ2-1; maybe TRBD2 (5 bases). The CDR3 sequence is 13 residues long. Germline CDR1 SQVTM, CDR2 ANQGSEA. V lost 7 bases, J lost 5 bases, and 15 bases lay in between. The CDR3 coding sequence is TGCAGCGCCACCGAGGAGCGGAACAATGAGCAGTTCTTC. Protein product: CSATEERNNEQFF.

This clonotype was seen many times. The V and J genes are TRBV28 and TRBJ2-7, with a possible D match to TRBD1 (5 bases). The CDR3 loop spans 14 amino acids. In germline, CDR1 is MDHEN, CDR2 SYDVKM. Trimming left V 7 bases short and J 1 base short, with 14 bases between. The CDR3 protein is CASIPPAGSYEQYF. The CDR3 coding sequence is TGTGCCAGCATACCTCCGGCAGGGTCCTACGAGCAGTACTTC.

This clonotype was observed at least ten times. V is TRBV4-1 and J is TRBJ2-1; 10 bases fit TRBD2. Unmatched junction bases numbered 1, after V lost 0 bases and J lost 5 bases. There are 15 residues in the CDR3. Germline V CDR1 and CDR2: MGHRA, YSYEKL. This CDR3 is CASSQELAGNNEQFF. As DNA, the CDR3 is TGCGCCAGCAGCCAAGAACTAGCGGGGAACAATGAGCAGTTCTTC.

The rearrangement links TRBV30 to TRBJ2-7; D uncertain. CDR3 length: 14 amino acids. Looked up from germline, CDR1 is GTSNPN and CDR2 is SVGIG (reference sequence). Deletions cut 1 base from V and 1 base from J, with 11 bases between. DNA of the CDR3: TGTGCCTGGAGTGGCCCGGAAGTTTCCTACGAGCAGTACTTC. Its protein product is CAWSGPEVSYEQYF.

The rearrangement links TRBV28 to TRBJ2-6; no clear D gene. The CDR3 loop spans 16 amino acids. The germline V gene encodes CDR1 MDHEN and CDR2 SYDVKM. Deletions cut 3 bases from V and 0 bases from J, with 9 bases between. The CDR3 spells CASSFARYSGANVLTF. In DNA form, the CDR3 reads TGTGCCAGCAGTTTCGCCAGATACTCTGGGGCCAACGTCCTGACTTTC.

This clonotype appeared many times. The CDR3 sequence: CASRTAGGNEQFF. In DNA, the CDR3 is TGTGCCAGCAGAACTGCTGGGGGTAATGAGCAGTTCTTC. The chain carries TRBV28 and TRBJ2-1, with D perhaps matching TRBD1 or TRBD2 (5 bases each). V lost 6 bases and J lost 7, with 13 bases in between. This CDR3 is 13 amino acids long. The germline CDR1 and CDR2 sequences are MDHEN and SYDVKM.

The chain joins TRBV28 to TRBJ1-4; 9 nucleotides align to TRBD1. Germline trimming cut 5 bases from V and 3 bases from J; bases unmatched to any gene: 4. Germline CDR1 and CDR2: MDHEN and SYDVKM. The CDR3 is 15 residues long. In DNA form, the CDR3 reads TGTGCCAGCAGTCGGGACAGGGTAGCTAATGAAAAACTGTTTTTT. Its protein is CASSRDRVANEKLFF.

The chain combines TRBV7-2 with TRBJ1-3, with D unclear. Germline CDR1 reads SGHTA; CDR2 reads FQGNSA. The CDR3 sequence is 15 residues long. V was shortened by 5 bases and J by 4 bases, with 15 bases between the two germline ends. The CDR3 sequence is CASSHGTERGNTIYF. The CDR3 nucleotides are TGTGCCAGCAGCCACGGAACGGAACGAGGAAACACCATATATTTT.

This clonotype was seen ten or more times. J is TRBJ2-1 and V is TRBV20-1; TRBD2 agrees at 7 bases. The germline V gene has CDR1 DFQATT and CDR2 SNEGSKA (reference sequence). The CDR3 spans 15 residues. V trimming: 3 bases; J trimming: 2 bases; junction bases outside the gene matches: 7. This CDR3 is CSASERDPTYNEQFF. In nucleotides, the CDR3 is TGCAGTGCTAGCGAGCGGGATCCCACCTACAATGAGCAGTTCTTC.

This clonotype turned up a few times. CDR3 nucleotide sequence: TGCAGTGCTCGGGACAGGGCTGAAAAACTGTTTTTT. Its translation: CSARDRAEKLFF. This rearrangement joins TRBV20-1 to TRBJ1-4; TRBD1 matches at 9 bases. This CDR3 region has 12 residues. From germline, CDR1 is DFQATT and CDR2 SNEGSKA (reference sequence). V gave up 5 bases and J gave up 7 bases; unmatched junction bases: 2.

This clonotype was detected ten times or more. This CDR3 is CASSLLDNEQFF. In DNA form, the CDR3 reads TGTGCCAGCAGTTTGTTGGATAATGAGCAGTTCTTC. The chain links TRBV28 to TRBJ2-1; D is unresolved. Trimming stripped 3 bases from V and 7 bases from J, with 7 bases between. Germline V gene sequence: CDR1 MDHEN, CDR2 SYDVKM. The CDR3 runs to 12 residues.

Ten or more counts support this clonotype. V is TRBV5-4 and J is TRBJ1-1; D is ambiguous. CDR3 length equals 15 residues. The germline CDR1 and CDR2 sequences are SGHNT and YYREEE (reference sequence). V dropped 7 bases and J dropped 4 bases, with 20 bases sitting between them. The CDR3 DNA follows: TGTGCCAGCTCCTCCCCCCATTTCGGGAGCACTGAAGCTTTCTTT. Its translation: CASSSPHFGSTEAFF.

At least ten counts were recorded for this clonotype. V gene TRBV5-6 combines with J gene TRBJ2-1; the match to TRBD1 covers 11 bases. Germline V gene lookup returns CDR1 SGHDT and CDR2 YYEEEE. J lost 6 bases, V lost 4 bases, and 6 bases had no gene match. The CDR3 spans 15 residues. The CDR3 nucleotides read TGTGCCAGCAGCCAACTGGGACAGGGGGTCAATGAGCAGTTCTTC. Protein product: CASSQLGQGVNEQFF.

This clonotype was observed a few times. The chain joins TRBV4-3 to TRBJ2-3; 7 positions match TRBD2. The CDR3 has 17 residues. Germline V lookup: CDR1 LGHNA, CDR2 YSLEER. The J segment lost 5 bases and the V segment lost 1 base, leaving 12 bases of the junction unmatched. The DNA for the CDR3 is TGCGCCAGCAGCCAAGGGGCCGGACTAGACCGCGGAGATACGCAGTATTTT. This encodes CASSQGAGLDRGDTQYF.

The CDR3 spells CASSFLGAGTGTNYGYTF. Here the CDR3 DNA reads TGTGCCAGCAGTTTCCTAGGGGCGGGGACAGGGACTAACTATGGCTACACCTTC. This chain uses TRBV27 with TRBJ1-2, with 9 bases fitting TRBD1. The ends lost 3 bases at V and 0 bases at J; junction bases unmatched: 11. This CDR3 has 18 residues. Germline values: CDR1 MNHEY, CDR2 SMNVEV (reference sequence).

V gene TRBV5-1 combines with J gene TRBJ2-2; a weak D match, TRBD1 (6 bases). V lost 4 bases to trimming and J lost 0 bases, with 10 bases between them. CDR1 SGHRS and CDR2 YFSETQ come from the germline V gene. CDR3 length equals 15 residues. This CDR3 is CASSGGRPNTGELFF. DNA for the CDR3: TGCGCCAGCAGCGGGGGCAGGCCGAACACCGGGGAGCTGTTTTTT.

This chain joins TRBV6-2 or TRBV6-3 and TRBJ2-6; 7 bases align to TRBD1. This CDR3 is 19 amino acids long. The ends lost 0 bases at V and 0 bases at J; junction bases unmatched: 8. Looked up from germline, CDR1 is MNHEY and CDR2 is SVGEGT. CDR3 in amino acids: CASSYSSRQGYSGANVLTF. DNA of the CDR3: TGTGCCAGCAGTTACTCGAGTCGACAGGGCTACTCTGGGGCCAACGTCCTGACTTTC.

This clonotype was seen a handful of times. The gene calls are TRBV10-3 and TRBJ1-4; the D is unclear. Looked up from germline, CDR1 is ENHRY and CDR2 is SYGVKD. This CDR3 contains 14 residues. CDR3: CASTQDHLSEKLFF. In DNA form, the CDR3 reads TGTGCAAGCACCCAAGATCATCTTAGTGAAAAACTGTTTTTT.

This clonotype was detected only a few times. The V and J genes are TRBV28 and TRBJ1-4, with 7 bases matching TRBD1. Germline values: CDR1 MDHEN, CDR2 SYDVKM. V lost 8 bases to trimming and J lost 6 bases; unmatched junction nucleotides: 6. The CDR3 extends over 13 amino acids. The CDR3 bases are TGTGCCAGCCTGGACAGGTTGGATGAAAAACTGTTTTTT. It specifies CASLDRLDEKLFF.

This clonotype was seen repeatedly, ten times or more. The chain carries TRBV14 and TRBJ2-3; 7 positions agree with TRBD2. The V and J ends lost 1 base and 4 bases, in that order; junction bases with no gene match: 8. The CDR3 loop spans 16 amino acids. CDR1 and CDR2 from the germline V gene are SGHDN and FVKESK. The CDR3 spells CASSQVGLAAADTQYF. In DNA, the CDR3 is TGTGCCAGCAGCCAAGTAGGCCTAGCGGCGGCAGATACGCAGTATTTT. The full variable domain, completed using reference TRBV14 and TRBJ2-3, is EAGVTQFPSHSVIEKGQTVTLRCDPISGHDNLYWYRRVMGKEIKFLLHFVKESKQDESGMPNNRFLAERTGGTYSTLKVQPAELEDSGVYFCASSQVGLAAADTQYFGPGTRLTVL.

This clonotype has a count of ten or more. The chain couples TRBV29-1 to TRBJ1-1, with D possibly matching TRBD1 (5 bases). V was pared by 3 bases and J by 0 bases, with 14 bases between. The CDR3 has 15 amino acids. Germline CDR1 is SQVTM and CDR2 is ANQGSEA. This CDR3 is CSVDPGTVMNTEAFF. In DNA, the CDR3 is TGCAGCGTTGACCCCGGGACGGTGATGAACACTGAAGCTTTCTTT.